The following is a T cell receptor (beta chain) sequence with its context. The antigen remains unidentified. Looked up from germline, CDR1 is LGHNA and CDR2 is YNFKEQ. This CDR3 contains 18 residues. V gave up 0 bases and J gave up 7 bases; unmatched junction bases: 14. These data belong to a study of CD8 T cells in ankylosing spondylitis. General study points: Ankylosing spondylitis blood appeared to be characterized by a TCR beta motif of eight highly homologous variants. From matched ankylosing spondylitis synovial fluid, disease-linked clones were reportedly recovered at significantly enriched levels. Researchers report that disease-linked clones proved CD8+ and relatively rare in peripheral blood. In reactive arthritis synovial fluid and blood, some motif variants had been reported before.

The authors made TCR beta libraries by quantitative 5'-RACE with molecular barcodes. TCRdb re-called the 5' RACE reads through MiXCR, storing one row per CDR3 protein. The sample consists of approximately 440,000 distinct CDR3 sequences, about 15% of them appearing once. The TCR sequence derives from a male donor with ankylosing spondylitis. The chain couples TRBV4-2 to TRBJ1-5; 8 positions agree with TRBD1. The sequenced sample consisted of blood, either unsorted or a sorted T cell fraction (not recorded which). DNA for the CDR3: TGTGCCAGCAGCCAAGAGGGGGGAAGAGACAGGGGAGGCCAGCCCCAGCATTTT. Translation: CASSQEGGRDRGGQPQHF.